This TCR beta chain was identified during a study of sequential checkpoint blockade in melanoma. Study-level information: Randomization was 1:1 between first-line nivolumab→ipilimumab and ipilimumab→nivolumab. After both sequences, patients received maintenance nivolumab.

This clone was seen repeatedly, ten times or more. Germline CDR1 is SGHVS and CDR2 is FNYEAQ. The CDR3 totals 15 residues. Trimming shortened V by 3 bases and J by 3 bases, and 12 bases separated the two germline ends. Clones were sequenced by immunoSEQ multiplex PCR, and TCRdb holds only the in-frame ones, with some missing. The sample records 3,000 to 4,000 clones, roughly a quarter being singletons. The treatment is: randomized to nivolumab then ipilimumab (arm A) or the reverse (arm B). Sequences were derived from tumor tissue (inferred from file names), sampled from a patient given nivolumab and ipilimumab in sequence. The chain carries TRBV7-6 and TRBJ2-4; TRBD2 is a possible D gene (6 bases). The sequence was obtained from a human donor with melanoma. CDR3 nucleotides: TGTGCCAGCAGCTTGGGAGGCGAGGTCAAAAACATTCAGTACTTC. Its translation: CASSLGGEVKNIQYF.